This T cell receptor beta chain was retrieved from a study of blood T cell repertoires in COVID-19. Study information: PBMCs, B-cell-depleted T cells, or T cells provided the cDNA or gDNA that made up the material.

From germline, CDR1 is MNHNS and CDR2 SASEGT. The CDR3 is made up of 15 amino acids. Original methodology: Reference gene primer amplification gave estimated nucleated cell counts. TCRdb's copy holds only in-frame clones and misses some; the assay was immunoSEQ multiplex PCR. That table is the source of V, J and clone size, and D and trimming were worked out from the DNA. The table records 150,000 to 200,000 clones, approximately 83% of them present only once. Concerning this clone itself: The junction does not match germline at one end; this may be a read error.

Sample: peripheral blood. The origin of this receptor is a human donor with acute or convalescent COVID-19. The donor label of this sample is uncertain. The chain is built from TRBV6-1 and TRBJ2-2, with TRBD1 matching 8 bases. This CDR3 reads CASREARGLPGELFF. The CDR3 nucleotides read TGTGCCAGCAGGGAAGCCAGGGGGCTCCCCGGGGAGCTGTTTTTT.